A single sample is the source of the 29 T cell receptor beta chains below, sequenced in a study of cytomegalovirus exposure and HLA in healthy donors. Libraries were prepared by immunoSEQ multiplex PCR; TCRdb keeps only in-frame clonotypes and omits some of them. The sample consists of a few hundred thousand clones, about 89% of them appearing once. Sequenced: PBMCs. These receptors originate from a woman between 18 and 29 years old in good health and CMV-seronegative.

The chain recombines TRBV7-9 with TRBJ2-7; 9 bases are shared with TRBD2. The CDR3 spans 14 residues. Germline CDR1 and CDR2: SEHNR and FQNEAQ (reference sequence). V was pared by 5 bases and J by 7 bases, with 9 bases of the junction left unmatched. CDR3 in DNA: TGTGCCAGCAGCCCCCTAGCGGGAACTCGGGAGCAGTACTTC. Protein sequence: CASSPLAGTREQYF.

V usage is TRBV6-1 and J usage is TRBJ2-3, with D maybe TRBD1 (6 bases). Germline CDR1 reads MNHNS; CDR2 reads SASEGT. V was cut by 2 bases and J by 0 bases, with 9 bases left in between. The CDR3 totals 15 residues. CDR3 sequence: CASSEWTASTDTQYF. DNA of the CDR3: TGTGCCAGCAGTGAATGGACAGCTAGCACAGATACGCAGTATTTT.

The chain combines TRBV7-9 with TRBJ1-4; 8 bases align to TRBD1. This CDR3 is built from 13 residues. The V gene's germline CDR1 is SEHNR and CDR2 FQNEAQ (reference sequence). V dropped 5 bases and J dropped 5; count of bases not matched to a gene: 1. CDR3 sequence (DNA): TGTGCCAGCAGCCGGACAGGGAATGAAAAACTGTTTTTT. Residues: CASSRTGNEKLFF.

V is TRBV7-8 and J is TRBJ1-5; D may be TRBD1 (5 bases). CDR1 is SGHVS and CDR2 is FQNEAQ in the germline V gene. V was shortened by 0 bases and J by 0 bases, with 15 bases between the two germline ends. The CDR3 sequence is 18 residues long. The CDR3 DNA reads as TGTGCCAGCAGCTTAGCAGTTTTACAGGTTGATAGCAATCAGCCCCAGCATTTT. Protein product: CASSLAVLQVDSNQPQHF.

J is TRBJ2-1 and V is TRBV6-5; D is perhaps TRBD2 (6 bases). This CDR3 is 14 amino acids long. Deletions cut 0 bases from V and 7 bases from J, with 10 bases between. Germline V gene sequence: CDR1 MNHEY, CDR2 SVGAGI. The CDR3 DNA reads as TGTGCCAGCAGTTACTCCCACGGGAGTAATGAGCAGTTCTTC. Protein sequence: CASSYSHGSNEQFF.

This sequence joins TRBV9 and TRBJ2-3, with TRBD2 identical over 12 bases. CDR3 length equals 18 residues. J lost 2 bases, V lost 3 bases, and 10 bases had no gene match. CDR1 and CDR2 from the germline V gene are SGDLS and YYNGEE. CDR3 sequence: CASSAPQTSGGITDTQYF. The CDR3 DNA follows: TGTGCCAGCAGCGCCCCTCAGACTAGCGGGGGAATCACAGATACGCAGTATTTT.

CDR3 residues: CASSFRFSGQGAKDTEAFF. As DNA, the CDR3 is TGCGCCAGCAGCTTTCGGTTTTCGGGACAGGGGGCAAAGGACACTGAAGCTTTCTTT. The chain joins TRBV5-1 to TRBJ1-1; TRBD1 matches at 12 bases. Germline V gene lookup returns CDR1 SGHRS and CDR2 YFSETQ. V lost 2 bases and J lost 3; bases outside the gene matches: 14. The CDR3 loop spans 19 amino acids.

This rearrangement joins TRBV6-1 to TRBJ1-2, with D tentatively TRBD1 (6 bases). V dropped 4 bases and J dropped 1 base, with 13 bases sitting between them. The germline gives CDR1 MNHNS, CDR2 SASEGT. The CDR3 runs to 15 residues. CDR3 loop: CASSVLDSFNYGYTF. CDR3 bases: TGTGCCAGCAGTGTATTGGACAGTTTTAACTATGGCTACACCTTC.

CDR3 DNA: TGTGCCGTCGGACGCCCGCTTGGTCAGGGCACCATATATTTT. It yields the protein CAVGRPLGQGTIYF. The rearrangement uses TRBV19 and TRBJ1-3, with D possibly being TRBD1 (5 bases). The CDR3 is 14 amino acids. CDR1 is LNHDA and CDR2 is SQIVND in the germline V gene (reference sequence). Deletions cut 11 bases from V and 9 bases from J, with 23 bases between.

The chain carries TRBV5-4 and TRBJ2-3, with 11 bases that match TRBD2. Trimming at V came to 2 bases and at J to 1 base, leaving 6 bases not matched to a gene. This CDR3 spans 17 amino acids. CDR1 is SGHNT, CDR2 YYREEE, per germline (reference sequence). The CDR3 protein is CASSFVRSGGGTDTQYF. CDR3 sequence (DNA): TGTGCCAGCAGCTTCGTACGTAGCGGGGGGGGCACAGATACGCAGTATTTT.

The chain employs TRBV5-1 and TRBJ2-3; D may be TRBD1 (6 bases). CDR1 SGHRS and CDR2 YFSETQ come from the germline V gene. V lost 2 bases and J 4 bases, leaving 14 bases between the germline ends. CDR3 length: 15 amino acids. This CDR3 reads CASSFVGQGSDTQYF. The DNA of the CDR3 is TGCGCCAGCAGCTTCGTAGGGCAGGGGTCAGATACGCAGTATTTT.

A single count supports this clone. The chain uses TRBV5-1 and TRBJ2-5; the match to TRBD1 covers 8 bases. Germline V gene sequence: CDR1 SGHRS, CDR2 YFSETQ. V lost 1 base and J lost 4; bases outside the gene matches: 12. This CDR3 has 17 residues. The DNA of the CDR3 is TGCGCCAGCAGCTTGAGGCCGGCAGGGGGCACAGTAGAGACCCAGTACTTC. Amino acid sequence: CASSLRPAGGTVETQYF.

The chain is built from TRBV7-7 and TRBJ2-5, with D possibly being TRBD2 (6 bases). The CDR3 loop spans 14 amino acids. Germline V gives CDR1 SSHAT, CDR2 FNYEAQ (reference sequence). With 5 bases removed from V and 5 bases from J, the gap between germline ends came to 15 bases. CDR3 amino acids: CASSTQRGLETQYF. The CDR3 coding sequence is TGTGCCAGCAGCACACAACGGGGGTTGGAGACCCAGTACTTC.

The rearrangement uses TRBV27 and TRBJ2-2; 9 bases align to TRBD1. Germline loops: CDR1 MNHEY, CDR2 SMNVEV (reference sequence). This CDR3 contains 19 residues. The V and J ends lost 7 bases and 4 bases, in that order; junction bases with no gene match: 19. In nucleotides, the CDR3 is TGTGCCAGCACTTTGAGGAATGTGGGGACAGGGTATGTCACCGGGGAGCTGTTTTTT. This encodes CASTLRNVGTGYVTGELFF.

The V and J genes are TRBV5-6 and TRBJ2-2; maybe TRBD2 (6 bases). This CDR3 comprises 14 residues. Germline-derived CDR1 and CDR2 are SGHDT and YYEEEE. The V end lost 0 bases, the J end lost 6 bases, and 9 bases lay between the germline ends. The DNA for the CDR3 is TGTGCCAGCAGCTTGGATTGGGGGGCCGGGGAGCTGTTTTTT. It translates to CASSLDWGAGELFF.

The chain joins TRBV9 to TRBJ2-1, with 9 nucleotides matching TRBD2. V lost 6 bases and J lost 9; bases outside the gene matches: 10. This CDR3 comprises 14 residues. Per the germline V gene, CDR1 is SGDLS and CDR2 is YYNGEE. CDR3 in DNA: TGTGCCAGCACCTCGGTAGCGGGAGCTGGTGAGCAGTTCTTC. It specifies CASTSVAGAGEQFF.

The chain is built from TRBV6-6 and TRBJ2-7, with 7 bases lining up with TRBD1. This CDR3 contains 12 residues. Germline CDR1 is MNHNY and CDR2 is SVGAGI (reference sequence). Trimming removed 8 bases from V and 4 bases from J; junction bases left unmatched: 5. The CDR3: CASSDREYEQYF. The CDR3, as DNA: TGTGCCAGCTCCGACAGGGAGTACGAGCAGTACTTC.

The DNA for the CDR3 is TGTGCCAGCAGCTTATGGACAGCCTATAATTCACCCCTCCACTTT. Its translation is CASSLWTAYNSPLHF. The chain employs TRBV11-2 and TRBJ1-6; D may be TRBD1 (6 bases). V was cut by 2 bases and J by 2 bases, with 7 bases left in between. From germline, CDR1 is SGHAT and CDR2 FQNNGV. This CDR3 is 15 amino acids long. Full variable domain (rest looked up from reference TRBV11-2 and TRBJ1-6): EAGVAQSPRYKIIEKRQSVAFWCNPISGHATLYWYQQILGQGPKLLIQFQNNGVVDDSQLPKDRFSAERLKGVDSTLKIQPAKLEDSAVYLCASSLWTAYNSPLHFGNGTRLTVT.

V is TRBV2 and J is TRBJ1-1; 9 bases line up with TRBD1. The junction had 8 bases not matched to a gene; V was cut back by 7 bases and J by 2 bases. Germline CDR1 and CDR2: SNHLY and FYNNEI. The CDR3 runs to 15 residues. The DNA for the CDR3 is TGTGCCAGCAAAGTTCGGACAGGGGCAAACACTGAAGCTTTCTTT. It specifies CASKVRTGANTEAFF.

This rearrangement joins TRBV6-1 to TRBJ2-7; TRBD1 might be the D (6 bases). Germline values: CDR1 MNHNS, CDR2 SASEGT. The CDR3 consists of 15 residues. The ends were cut back, 3 bases at V and 6 bases at J, with 18 bases in the middle. As DNA, the CDR3 is TGTGCCAGCAGTGATCCGTGGCTAAGGGGGTGCGAGCAGTACTTC. This gives the protein CASSDPWLRGCEQYF.

V gene TRBV18 combines with J gene TRBJ2-1; a possible D gene is TRBD2 (5 bases). Germline CDR1 reads KGHSH; CDR2 reads LQKENI. This CDR3 comprises 15 residues. V was cut by 1 base and J by 7 bases, with 14 bases left in between. This CDR3 reads CASSPLSRRGNEQFF. The CDR3, as DNA: TGTGCCAGCTCACCACTGAGCCGCCGGGGAAATGAGCAGTTCTTC.

This sequence joins TRBV28 and TRBJ2-7; 7 nucleotides agree with TRBD1. Germline V gives CDR1 MDHEN, CDR2 SYDVKM. The CDR3 consists of 13 residues. V lost 6 bases to trimming and J lost 2 bases; unmatched junction nucleotides: 4. This chain's CDR3 is CASSQTGTYEQYF. The CDR3 DNA reads TGTGCCAGCAGCCAGACAGGGACCTACGAGCAGTACTTC.

V usage is TRBV6-1 and J usage is TRBJ2-1, with D maybe TRBD2 (7 bases). The V end was cut by 4 bases, the J end by 5 bases, with 15 bases between. Germline loops: CDR1 MNHNS, CDR2 SASEGT. The CDR3 is 15 residues long. CDR3 loop: CASSGGTGRDNEQFF. The CDR3 DNA follows: TGTGCCAGCAGTGGGGGTACAGGGAGGGACAATGAGCAGTTCTTC.

The rearrangement uses TRBV9 and TRBJ1-5, with TRBD1 matching over 8 bases. The CDR3 totals 15 residues. Germline V gives CDR1 SGDLS, CDR2 YYNGEE. With V trimmed by 3 bases and J by 3 bases, 5 bases remained unmatched. CDR3 in DNA: TGTGCCAGCAGCGCCGGACAGGGCTACAATCAGCCCCAGCATTTT. It translates to CASSAGQGYNQPQHF. The full variable domain, its missing parts supplied by reference TRBV9 and TRBJ1-5, is DSGVTQTPKHLITATGQRVTLRCSPRSGDLSVYWYQQSLDQGLQFLIQYYNGEERAKGNILERFSAQQFPDLHSELNLSSLELGDSALYFCASSAGQGYNQPQHFGDGTRLSIL.

The V call is TRBV4-1, the J call TRBJ2-7; 9 bases fit TRBD2. The germline V gene has CDR1 MGHRA and CDR2 YSYEKL. The CDR3 sequence is 14 residues long. After removal of 7 bases from V and 5 bases from J, the junction contained 9 bases not matched to a gene. CDR3 loop: CASTPVGGGDEQYF. In nucleotides, the CDR3 is TGCGCCAGCACCCCCGTGGGCGGGGGGGACGAGCAGTACTTC.

The rearrangement joins TRBV7-3 to TRBJ2-3, with TRBD1 identical over 7 bases. The CDR3 length is 13 residues. Trimming removed 5 bases from V and 3 bases from J; junction bases left unmatched: 2. Germline-derived CDR1 and CDR2 are SGHTA and FQGTGA. The CDR3 nucleotides read TGTGCCAGCAGCCGACAGGGAACAGATACGCAGTATTTT. Its protein product is CASSRQGTDTQYF.

This sequence joins TRBV30 and TRBJ2-1, with unresolved D. This CDR3 spans 17 amino acids. The germline V and J ends were trimmed by 0 bases and 4 bases, with 19 bases remaining between them. Germline loops: CDR1 GTSNPN, CDR2 SVGIG (reference sequence). CDR3 in amino acids: CAWSVFFSRRRYNEQFF. DNA for the CDR3: TGTGCCTGGAGTGTATTTTTTTCGAGGCGGCGATACAATGAGCAGTTCTTC.

The chain carries TRBV29-1 and TRBJ2-1; D possibly corresponds to TRBD2 (5 bases). Germline CDR1 is SQVTM and CDR2 is ANQGSEA. The CDR3 length is 11 residues. The germline V and J ends were trimmed by 1 base and 8 bases, with 6 bases remaining between them. The CDR3 sequence: CSVEGGYEQFF. In DNA, the CDR3 is TGCAGCGTTGAAGGCGGGTATGAGCAGTTCTTC.

The rearrangement uses TRBV29-1 and TRBJ2-2, with 7 nucleotides matching TRBD1. With V trimmed by 5 bases and J by 6 bases, 6 bases remained unmatched. This CDR3 spans 13 amino acids. Germline V gene sequence: CDR1 SQVTM, CDR2 ANQGSEA. CDR3 region: CSVKTGLAGELFF. The CDR3 bases are TGCAGCGTTAAGACAGGGCTTGCCGGGGAGCTGTTTTTT.